These T cell receptor beta chains were read from a single sample in a study of T cells in Graves' hyperthyroidism and ophthalmopathy. Via MiXCR, TCRdb re-called the multiplex PCR reads, giving one row per CDR3 protein. The sample has hundreds of thousands of distinct CDR3 sequences, 22% seen once. Source material: blood. These receptors were obtained from a woman aged 70 to 79 with Graves' ophthalmopathy. Each CDR3 is given with its conserved first and last residue. A D gene is named only where the DNA matches it firmly. Clone size is not always given. Where it is, it says once, few, many or a class for expanded clones.

d_gene: TRBD2
j_gene: TRBJ2-1
abundance: few
len: 14
v_gene: TRBV19
CDR3aa: CASSMSGGVAEQFF
CDR3nt: TGTGCCAGTAGTATGTCGGGAGGAGTTGCTGAGCAGTTCTTC

d_gene: -
j_gene: TRBJ1-1
abundance: -
len: 12
v_gene: TRBV6-2/TRBV6-3
CDR3aa: CGSSAWDTEAFF
CDR3nt: TGTGGCAGCAGCGCTTGGGACACTGAAGCTTTCTTT

d_gene: TRBD1
j_gene: TRBJ2-2
abundance: -
len: 15
v_gene: TRBV24-1
CDR3aa: CATPRGGAGTGELFF
CDR3nt: TGTGCCACCCCCCGAGGGGGCGCTGGGACCGGGGAGCTGTTTTTT

d_gene: -
j_gene: TRBJ1-1
abundance: few
len: 16
v_gene: TRBV5-1
CDR3aa: CASSLGRDLPNTEAFF
CDR3nt: TGCGCCAGCAGCTTGGGCAGGGACCTCCCGAACACTGAAGCTTTCTTT

d_gene: -
j_gene: TRBJ2-1
abundance: many
len: 15
v_gene: TRBV20-1
CDR3aa: CSAREQGLPRNEQFF
CDR3nt: TGCAGTGCTAGAGAGCAGGGTCTTCCACGCAATGAGCAGTTCTTC

d_gene: TRBD1
j_gene: TRBJ2-3
abundance: few
len: 15
v_gene: TRBV27
CDR3aa: CASSLQGVRTDTQYF
CDR3nt: TGTGCCAGCAGTTTACAGGGGGTGAGGACAGATACGCAGTATTTT

d_gene: -
j_gene: TRBJ2-7
abundance: few
len: 15
v_gene: TRBV11-2
CDR3aa: CASSLTQAGSYEQYF
CDR3nt: TGTGCCAGCAGCTTAACACAAGCGGGTTCCTACGAGCAGTACTTC

d_gene: TRBD2
j_gene: TRBJ2-3
abundance: many
len: 13
v_gene: TRBV7-2
CDR3aa: CASSPTSADTQYF
CDR3nt: TGTGCCAGCAGCCCGACTAGCGCAGATACGCAGTATTTT

d_gene: TRBD1
j_gene: TRBJ1-2
abundance: few
len: 13
v_gene: TRBV6-1
CDR3aa: CASRPTGGGGYTF
CDR3nt: TGTGCCAGCAGGCCCACAGGGGGAGGGGGCTACACCTTC

d_gene: TRBD1
j_gene: TRBJ1-2
abundance: few
len: 13
v_gene: TRBV10-3
CDR3aa: CAISEFTGGGYTF
CDR3nt: TGTGCCATCAGTGAGTTCACAGGGGGTGGCTACACCTTC

d_gene: TRBD2
j_gene: TRBJ2-7
abundance: -
len: 16
v_gene: TRBV5-6
CDR3aa: CASSPGLAGGSYEQYF
CDR3nt: TGTGCCAGCAGCCCCGGACTAGCGGGAGGGAGCTACGAGCAGTACTTC

d_gene: -
j_gene: TRBJ2-5
abundance: many
len: 16
v_gene: TRBV7-9
CDR3aa: CASSLSYPGPQETQYF
CDR3nt: TGTGCCAGCAGCTTAAGTTATCCGGGTCCCCAAGAGACCCAGTACTTC

d_gene: -
j_gene: TRBJ2-3
abundance: -
len: 13
v_gene: TRBV7-3
CDR3aa: CASSSQDSDTQYF
CDR3nt: TGTGCCAGCAGCTCCCAAGACTCAGATACGCAGTATTTT

d_gene: TRBD1
j_gene: TRBJ1-5
abundance: few
len: 16
v_gene: TRBV6-1
CDR3aa: CASSRGGQGGWQPQHF
CDR3nt: TGTGCCAGCAGCCGGGGGGGGCAGGGGGGTTGGCAGCCCCAGCATTTT

d_gene: -
j_gene: TRBJ2-2
abundance: -
len: 15
v_gene: TRBV2
CDR3aa: CASSRNPAGTGELFF
CDR3nt: TGTGCCAGCAGCCGGAACCCGGCGGGCACCGGGGAGCTGTTTTTT

d_gene: -
j_gene: TRBJ1-3
abundance: many
len: 16
v_gene: TRBV12-3/TRBV12-4
CDR3aa: CASSLPQGSTGNTIYF
CDR3nt: TGTGCCAGCAGTTTACCCCAGGGCTCCACTGGAAACACCATATATTTT

d_gene: TRBD2
j_gene: TRBJ2-3
abundance: few
len: 15
v_gene: TRBV27
CDR3aa: CASNTLAGPTDTQYF
CDR3nt: TGTGCCAGCAACACCCTAGCGGGGCCCACAGATACGCAGTATTTT

d_gene: -
j_gene: TRBJ2-7
abundance: few
len: 12
v_gene: TRBV14
CDR3aa: CASSYRGPEQYF
CDR3nt: TGTGCCAGCAGCTATCGGGGACCCGAGCAGTACTTC

d_gene: -
j_gene: TRBJ1-6
abundance: -
len: 13
v_gene: TRBV30
CDR3aa: CAWRDSYNSPLHF
CDR3nt: TGTGCCTGGAGGGACAGTTATAATTCACCCCTCCACTTT

d_gene: TRBD2
j_gene: TRBJ2-3
abundance: -
len: 17
v_gene: TRBV12-3/TRBV12-4
CDR3aa: CASSLGTSVLGTDTQYF
CDR3nt: TGTGCCAGCAGTTTAGGGACTAGCGTTCTGGGCACAGATACGCAGTATTTT

d_gene: TRBD1
j_gene: TRBJ2-7
abundance: -
len: 16
v_gene: TRBV3-1
CDR3aa: CASSFGQGTFSYEQYF
CDR3nt: TGTGCCAGCAGCTTCGGACAGGGGACTTTCTCCTACGAGCAGTACTTC

d_gene: -
j_gene: TRBJ2-2
abundance: -
len: 15
v_gene: TRBV7-7
CDR3aa: CASSLVRGDTGELFF
CDR3nt: TGTGCTAGCAGCCTCGTTCGGGGAGATACCGGGGAGCTGTTTTTT

d_gene: -
j_gene: TRBJ1-2
abundance: few
len: 14
v_gene: TRBV28
CDR3aa: CASATGVANYGYTF
CDR3nt: TGTGCCAGCGCCACAGGAGTAGCTAACTATGGCTACACCTTC

d_gene: -
j_gene: TRBJ2-7
abundance: few
len: 15
v_gene: TRBV12-5
CDR3aa: CASGLVLGSSYEQYF
CDR3nt: TGTGCTAGTGGTTTGGTACTCGGGAGCTCCTACGAGCAGTACTTC

d_gene: -
j_gene: TRBJ2-7
abundance: -
len: 17
v_gene: TRBV7-8
CDR3aa: CASSFSTFSASSYEQYF
CDR3nt: TGTGCCAGCAGCTTCAGCACATTTAGCGCAAGCTCCTACGAGCAGTACTTC

d_gene: TRBD2
j_gene: TRBJ2-3
abundance: few
len: 14
v_gene: TRBV20-1
CDR3aa: CSARRSGNTDTQYF
CDR3nt: TGCAGTGCTAGACGTAGCGGGAACACAGATACGCAGTATTTT

d_gene: TRBD2
j_gene: TRBJ2-3
abundance: many
len: 18
v_gene: TRBV7-2
CDR3aa: CASSLFSPGGGTRDTQYF
CDR3nt: TGTGCCAGCAGCTTATTCAGCCCCGGCGGGGGGACCCGAGATACGCAGTATTTT

d_gene: TRBD1
j_gene: TRBJ2-3
abundance: many
len: 13
v_gene: TRBV20-1
CDR3aa: CSARDRYTDTQYF
CDR3nt: TGCAGTGCTCGGGACAGATACACAGATACGCAGTATTTT

d_gene: -
j_gene: TRBJ2-3
abundance: few
len: 11
v_gene: TRBV30
CDR3aa: CAWSVSDTQYF
CDR3nt: TGTGCCTGGAGTGTATCAGATACGCAGTATTTT

d_gene: -
j_gene: TRBJ2-2
abundance: -
len: 14
v_gene: TRBV12-3/TRBV12-4
CDR3aa: CASSYAPEGGELVF
CDR3nt: TGTGCCAGCAGTTACGCGCCGGAAGGCGGGGAGCTGGTTTTT

d_gene: TRBD1
j_gene: TRBJ1-3
abundance: -
len: 13
v_gene: TRBV30
CDR3aa: CAFSGGHGNTIYF
CDR3nt: TGTGCCTTTTCAGGGGGCCATGGAAACACCATATATTTT

d_gene: -
j_gene: TRBJ1-1
abundance: many
len: 17
v_gene: TRBV3-1
CDR3aa: CASSQDIDTGLNTEAFF
CDR3nt: TGTGCCAGCAGCCAAGACATTGATACAGGGTTGAACACTGAAGCTTTCTTT

d_gene: -
j_gene: TRBJ2-1
abundance: -
len: 11
v_gene: TRBV25-1
CDR3aa: CASTQDNEQFF
CDR3nt: TGTGCCAGCACACAAGACAATGAGCAGTTCTTC

d_gene: TRBD1
j_gene: TRBJ1-4
abundance: few
len: 16
v_gene: TRBV5-1
CDR3aa: CASSRGWTGSQEKLFF
CDR3nt: TGCGCCAGCAGCCGGGGTTGGACAGGGTCGCAGGAAAAACTGTTTTTT

d_gene: TRBD2
j_gene: TRBJ2-3
abundance: -
len: 17
v_gene: TRBV9
CDR3aa: CASSRLGVAGGADTQYF
CDR3nt: TGTGCCAGCAGCCGCCTGGGGGTAGCGGGAGGGGCAGATACGCAGTATTTT

d_gene: -
j_gene: TRBJ1-1
abundance: many
len: 14
v_gene: TRBV27
CDR3aa: CASSLGGHSTEAFF
CDR3nt: TGTGCCAGCAGTTTGGGGGGACATTCCACTGAAGCTTTCTTT

d_gene: TRBD2
j_gene: TRBJ2-1
abundance: many
len: 15
v_gene: TRBV7-9
CDR3aa: CASSSTSGRGNEQFF
CDR3nt: TGTGCCAGCAGCTCGACTAGCGGGAGGGGCAATGAGCAGTTCTTC

d_gene: TRBD2
j_gene: TRBJ2-7
abundance: few
len: 13
v_gene: TRBV2
CDR3aa: CASRDAGAYEQYF
CDR3nt: TGTGCCAGCCGTGACGCGGGGGCCTACGAGCAGTACTTC

d_gene: TRBD1
j_gene: TRBJ2-7
abundance: few
len: 13
v_gene: TRBV29-1
CDR3aa: CSVGTGNSYEQYF
CDR3nt: TGCAGCGTGGGGACAGGGAACTCCTACGAGCAGTACTTC

d_gene: TRBD2
j_gene: TRBJ2-1
abundance: -
len: 12
v_gene: TRBV30
CDR3aa: CPWIAGVNEQFF
CDR3nt: TGTCCCTGGATAGCGGGAGTCAATGAGCAGTTCTTC

d_gene: -
j_gene: TRBJ1-1
abundance: -
len: 14
v_gene: TRBV12-3/TRBV12-4
CDR3aa: CAGTSDHTNTEAFF
CDR3nt: TGTGCCGGCACCTCGGACCACACGAACACTGAAGCTTTCTTT

d_gene: -
j_gene: TRBJ2-1
abundance: few
len: 15
v_gene: TRBV6-1
CDR3aa: CASSQPDFIYNEQFF
CDR3nt: TGTGCCAGCAGCCAACCTGACTTCATCTACAATGAGCAGTTCTTC

d_gene: TRBD1
j_gene: TRBJ1-2
abundance: -
len: 13
v_gene: TRBV30
CDR3aa: CAWRSRGRDGYTF
CDR3nt: TGTGCCTGGAGAAGCAGGGGGCGGGATGGCTACACCTTC

d_gene: TRBD1
j_gene: TRBJ2-3
abundance: many
len: 14
v_gene: TRBV7-2
CDR3aa: CASSPQGRTDTQYF
CDR3nt: TGTGCCAGCAGCCCACAGGGGAGAACAGATACGCAGTATTTT

d_gene: -
j_gene: TRBJ1-1
abundance: many
len: 12
v_gene: TRBV28
CDR3aa: CASSLDEPQAFF
CDR3nt: TGTGCCAGCAGTTTGGATGAACCTCAAGCTTTCTTT

d_gene: TRBD1
j_gene: TRBJ2-4
abundance: -
len: 21
v_gene: TRBV28
CDR3aa: CASSPPKVGQVLGPGKNIQYF
CDR3nt: TGTGCCAGCTCACCACCAAAGGTGGGACAGGTGTTAGGTCCCGGCAAAAACATTCAGTACTTC